This is a list of T cell receptor beta chains from one sample in a study of blood T cell repertoires in COVID-19. The repertoire was sequenced with immunoSEQ multiplex PCR; TCRdb's copy has only in-frame clones and lacks some. This table holds around 90,000 clones, about 80% found once. Sequencing was done on a sample of peripheral blood. Receptor source: a human donor in a cohort sampled during active COVID-19. Each CDR3 is given with its conserved first and last residue. Rows may omit the clone size; those that give it use once, few, many or a size class.

J gene | CDR3 length | clone size | V gene | CDR3 protein
TRBJ2-7 | 15 | - | TRBV3-1/TRBV3-2 | CASSDPGQGAQGQYF
TRBJ2-7 | 15 | - | TRBV6-1 | CASSEIAGLAYEQYF
TRBJ1-1 | 13 | - | TRBV28 | CASNRQGGTEAFF
TRBJ1-5 | 13 | few | TRBV29-1 | CSVGENSNQPQHF
TRBJ1-1 | 13 | - | TRBV6-5 | CASGYREGTEAFF
TRBJ2-5 | 14 | - | TRBV6-6 | CASSYGGPHETQYF
TRBJ1-1 | 16 | - | TRBV6-5 | CASSYSDREWNTEAFF
TRBJ1-5 | 13 | - | TRBV6-7 | CASGRTRSQPQHF
TRBJ1-1 | 14 | few | TRBV2 | CASSETRSDTEAFF
TRBJ1-3 | 15 | - | TRBV28 | CASRNDRAPGNTIYF
TRBJ2-7 | 16 | - | TRBV20-1 | CSASGTSGRSAYEQYF
TRBJ1-1 | 16 | - | TRBV10-3 | CAISEPLGGLDTEAFF
TRBJ2-1 | 15 | - | TRBV24-1 | CATRARGLGVHEQFF
TRBJ2-2 | 16 | - | TRBV28 | CASSFASGRVTGELFF
TRBJ2-7 | 15 | - | TRBV5-5 | CASSLFSGRGDEQYF
TRBJ1-2 | 13 | few | TRBV19 | CASRSTGKYGYTF
TRBJ2-7 | 15 | once | TRBV6-5 | CASSPYARSSYEQYF
TRBJ2-5 | 17 | - | TRBV2 | CASSLSSVGSYQETQYF
TRBJ1-4 | 15 | - | TRBV11-2 | CASSLDREFGEKLFF
TRBJ1-1 | 10 | - | TRBV19 | CAAGRTEAFF
TRBJ2-7 | 12 | - | TRBV25-1 | CASSETGFEQYF
TRBJ2-7 | 14 | - | TRBV27 | CASSTRDTSYEQYF
TRBJ2-2 | 16 | few | TRBV27 | CASSLGPTSLTGELFF
TRBJ1-5 | 15 | - | TRBV6-5 | CASSVTGGAYQPQHF
TRBJ1-3 | 16 | - | TRBV28 | CASSLDSLLSGNTIYF
TRBJ2-1 | 16 | - | TRBV5-1 | CASSLRAGEGYNEQFF
TRBJ1-3 | 12 | - | TRBV2 | CASRMDSNTIYF
TRBJ2-7 | 12 | - | TRBV28 | CASHRGVGEQYF
TRBJ1-1 | 14 | once | TRBV7-8 | CASSPGHLNTEAFF
TRBJ1-4 | 16 | - | TRBV14 | CASNGTGVKSREKLFF
TRBJ1-1 | 13 | - | TRBV4-2 | CASSQDTDTEAFF
TRBJ1-5 | 14 | - | TRBV28 | CASSDGLSRQPQHF
TRBJ1-1 | 14 | - | TRBV7-6 | CASSSKRRGTEAFF